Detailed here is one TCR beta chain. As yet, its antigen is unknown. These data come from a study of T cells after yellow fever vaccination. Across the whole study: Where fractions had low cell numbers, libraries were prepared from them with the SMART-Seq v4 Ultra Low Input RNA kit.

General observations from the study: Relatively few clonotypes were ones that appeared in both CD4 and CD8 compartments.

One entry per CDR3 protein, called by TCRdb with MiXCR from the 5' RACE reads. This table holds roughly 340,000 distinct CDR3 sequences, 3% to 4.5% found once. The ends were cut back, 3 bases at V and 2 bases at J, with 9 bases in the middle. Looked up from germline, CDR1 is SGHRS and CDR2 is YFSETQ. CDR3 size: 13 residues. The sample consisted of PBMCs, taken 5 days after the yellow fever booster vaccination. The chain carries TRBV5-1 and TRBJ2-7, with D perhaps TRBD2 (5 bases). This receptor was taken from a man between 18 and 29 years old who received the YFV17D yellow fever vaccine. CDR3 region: CASSWRGTYEQYF. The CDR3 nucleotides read TGCGCCAGCAGCTGGAGAGGGACCTACGAGCAGTACTTC.